A single sample is the source of the 11 T cell receptor beta chains below, sequenced in a study of blood T cell repertoires in COVID-19. TCRdb's table, derived via immunoSEQ multiplex PCR, lists solely in-frame clones and lacks some. The profile shows approximately 190,000 clones, around 87% of them singletons. The sequencing input was PBMCs or T cells enriched from blood (not recorded which). The origin of the receptors is a woman in her thirties or forties in a cohort exposed to, infected with or recovered from COVID-19 (not recorded which).

The chain is built from TRBV29-1 and TRBJ2-6; 8 positions match TRBD1. The CDR3 consists of 17 residues. The V gene's germline CDR1 is SQVTM and CDR2 ANQGSEA. The J segment lost 1 base and the V segment lost 4 bases, leaving 9 bases of the junction unmatched. Here the CDR3 DNA reads TGCAGCGTTGTAACTGACAGGGGCTATTCTGGGGCCAACGTCCTGACTTTC. Its protein product is CSVVTDRGYSGANVLTF. Supplemented by reference TRBV29-1 and TRBJ2-6, the full variable domain reads SAVISQKPSRDICQRGTSLTIQCQVDSQVTMMFWYRQQPGQSLTLIATANQGSEATYESGFVIDKFPISRPNLTFSTLTVSNMSPEDSSIYLCSVVTDRGYSGANVLTFGAGSRLTVL.

Notes on this clone: Additional DNA sequences in this sample encode the identical CDR3. The chain carries TRBV19 and TRBJ2-1, with a tentative D call TRBD1 (5 bases). The V end was cut by 3 bases, the J end by 9 bases, with 9 bases between. The CDR3 totals 12 residues. The germline gives CDR1 LNHDA, CDR2 SQIVND (reference sequence). The CDR3 loop is CASSIGQIEQFF. In DNA, the CDR3 is TGTGCCAGTAGTATCGGACAAATTGAGCAGTTCTTC. The variable domain in full, with the rest retrieved from reference TRBV19 and TRBJ2-1, is DGGITQSPKYLFRKEGQNVTLSCEQNLNHDAMYWYRQDPGQGLRLIYYSQIVNDFQKGDIAEGYSVSREKKESFPLTVTSAQKNPTAFYLCASSIGQIEQFFGPGTRLTVL.

In its sample, this clone was seen a few times. The chain uses TRBV12-3 or TRBV12-4 and TRBJ1-1, with D perhaps TRBD1 (5 bases). V lost 1 base and J lost 7, with 10 bases in between. CDR3 size: 13 residues. The CDR3 spells CASSLDRPLEAFF. The CDR3 DNA reads TGTGCCAGCAGTTTAGACAGGCCTCTTGAAGCTTTCTTT.

This chain links TRBV7-2 with TRBJ1-5, with 12 bases fitting TRBD1. The CDR3 is 18 residues long. V dropped 1 base and J dropped 3; count of bases not matched to a gene: 7. CDR1 is SGHTA and CDR2 is FQGNSA in the germline V gene. As DNA, the CDR3 is TGTGCCAGCAGCTTAGTTTCTGGGACAGGGGGCTTCAATCAGCCCCAGCATTTT. As protein: CASSLVSGTGGFNQPQHF. The entire variable domain, with the rest obtained from reference TRBV7-2 and TRBJ1-5, is as follows: GAGVSQSPSNKVTEKGKDVELRCDPISGHTALYWYRQSLGQGLEFLIYFQGNSAPDKSGLPSDRFSAERTGGSVSTLTIQRTQQEDSAVYLCASSLVSGTGGFNQPQHFGDGTRLSIL.

The chain uses TRBV11-2 and TRBJ1-1, with 8 bases aligning to TRBD1. V was pared by 5 bases and J by 4 bases, with 9 bases of the junction left unmatched. The CDR3 totals 15 residues. CDR1 SGHAT and CDR2 FQNNGV come from the germline V gene. CDR3 DNA: TGTGCCAGCAGCCTTAGTCCAGGGGGCTTCACTGAAGCTTTCTTT. It translates to CASSLSPGGFTEAFF.

The V gene is TRBV6-2 or TRBV6-3, the J gene TRBJ2-1; D possibly corresponds to TRBD2 (6 bases). Germline loops: CDR1 MNHEY, CDR2 SVGEGT. The CDR3 runs to 16 residues. V lost 2 bases and J lost 2, with 13 bases in between. The DNA of the CDR3 is TGTGCCAGCAGTTACCCACTGGGCGGGACCTACAATGAGCAGTTCTTC. It yields the protein CASSYPLGGTYNEQFF.

This clone was recorded only once. The chain combines TRBV7-9 with TRBJ2-1; the D is unclear. The V gene lost 3 bases and the J gene lost 0 bases, with 6 bases spanning the gap. CDR1 and CDR2 (germline): SEHNR, FQNEAQ (reference sequence). The CDR3 is 14 residues long. The CDR3 bases are TGTGCCAGCAGCTTCGTCGGCTCCTACAATGAGCAGTTCTTC. Translating it yields CASSFVGSYNEQFF.

The chain joins TRBV5-1 to TRBJ1-1; 9 bases map to TRBD1. The CDR3 extends over 15 amino acids. Germline loops: CDR1 SGHRS, CDR2 YFSETQ. The trim removed 0 bases at V and 1 base at J, leaving 1 base unmatched. CDR3 sequence (DNA): TGCGCCAGCAGCTTGGGGGACAGGGCGAACACTGAAGCTTTCTTT. Its translation is CASSLGDRANTEAFF.

This chain joins TRBV7-9 and TRBJ1-1; a possible D gene is TRBD1 (5 bases). The CDR3 totals 16 residues. Germline CDR1 and CDR2: SEHNR and FQNEAQ (reference sequence). Deletions cut 5 bases from V and 1 base from J, with 17 bases between. CDR3 loop: CASSLTGGSGNTEAFF. CDR3 in DNA: TGTGCCAGCAGCCTCACGGGGGGGAGCGGGAACACTGAAGCTTTCTTT.

On this clone: Germline is not matched at one junction end, which may reflect a read error. The J gene is TRBJ1-2, the V gene TRBV5-8, with D perhaps matching TRBD1 (5 bases). Germline V gene data show CDR1 as SGHTS and CDR2 as YDEGEE. CDR3 length equals 10 residues. The CDR3 nucleotides are TGTGCCAGCAGCGCCATACCGGGGGCCTTC. This encodes CASSAIPGAF.

The chain is built from TRBV6-5 and TRBJ1-5, with 8 bases matching TRBD1. This CDR3 has 15 amino acids. Germline V gene data show CDR1 as MNHEY and CDR2 as SVGAGI. V trimming: 6 bases; J trimming: 6 bases; junction bases outside the gene matches: 10. The DNA for the CDR3 is TGTGCCAGCAGCGTAGACAGGGGCGACGGTCAGCCCCAGCATTTT. Residues: CASSVDRGDGQPQHF.